The rows below give T cell receptor beta chains drawn from one sample of a study of Ad26.COV2.S vaccination and SARS-CoV-2 variants. The assay was immunoSEQ multiplex PCR, and TCRdb's table has in-frame clones only and misses some. The sample carries 410,000 or so clones, 80% to 95% recorded once. The sample in question was peripheral blood, obtained in a trial of Ad26.COV2.S vaccine versus placebo. The receptors were sampled from a person aged 18-60 years who received the Ad26.COV2.S COVID-19 vaccine or a placebo. CDR3s include the opening cysteine and the closing phenylalanine or tryptophan. D genes are given only for firm matches. Where a row states a size, it is once, few, many or the class of an expanded clone; other rows omit it.

cdr3_aa cdr3_nt j_call clone_size d_call v_call
CASSQENSGSYEQYF TGCGCCAGCAGCCAAGAGAATAGCGGGAGCTACGAGCAGTACTTC TRBJ2-7 - TRBD2 TRBV4-3
CASSKGVRQDHSGNTIYF TGTGCCAGCAGCAAAGGAGTAAGACAGGACCACTCTGGAAACACCATATATTTT TRBJ1-3 - - TRBV21-1
CASSMSGLSSYEQYF TGTGCCAGTAGTATGAGCGGGCTGAGCTCCTACGAGCAGTACTTC TRBJ2-7 - - TRBV19
CASSSSGASYEQYF TGTGCCAGCAGCTCCTCTGGGGCCTCCTACGAGCAGTACTTC TRBJ2-7 - - TRBV6-6
CASRKGNLYGYTF TGCGCCAGCAGAAAGGGAAATCTCTATGGCTACACCTTC TRBJ1-2 once - TRBV5-1
CASSEGVGGDQPQHF TGCGCCAGCAGCGAAGGGGTGGGTGGGGATCAGCCCCAGCATTTT TRBJ1-5 - - TRBV5-1
CASSLRTGVSYQETQYF TGCGCCAGCAGCTTGAGAACAGGAGTTTCGTACCAAGAGACCCAGTACTTC TRBJ2-5 once - TRBV5-1
CASSPRTGTYEQYF TGTGCCAGTAGTCCGAGGACAGGGACCTACGAGCAGTACTTC TRBJ2-7 - TRBD1 TRBV19
CASSGGGPRDGMTGELFF TGTGCCAGCAGTGGGGGGGGACCTCGGGACGGGATGACCGGGGAGCTGTTTTTT TRBJ2-2 - TRBD2 TRBV25-1
CASSQYIGTDSYEQYF TGTGCCAGCAGCCAATATATCGGGACAGACTCCTACGAGCAGTACTTC TRBJ2-7 - TRBD1 TRBV3-1/TRBV3-2
CASSLVVRMDTEAFF TGTGCCAGCAGCTTGGTGGTTCGAATGGACACTGAAGCTTTCTTT TRBJ1-1 - - TRBV5-5
CASSLHHEQYF TGTGCCAGCAGCTTGCACCACGAGCAGTACTTC TRBJ2-7 - - TRBV5-5
CASSPGTLYNEQFF TGCGCCAGCAGCCCCGGGACGCTTTACAATGAGCAGTTCTTC TRBJ2-1 - - TRBV5-1
CASAQGDSYEQYF TGTGCCAGCGCCCAAGGGGACAGCTACGAGCAGTACTTC TRBJ2-7 once TRBD1 TRBV6-5
CASSISGYEQYF TGTGCCAGCAGTATTTCGGGCTACGAGCAGTACTTC TRBJ2-7 - - TRBV28
CASSLLREAFF TGTGCCAGCAGTTTATTAAGAGAAGCTTTCTTT TRBJ1-1 - - TRBV28
CASSLNIWTEAFF TGCGCCAGCAGCCTTAACATTTGGACTGAAGCTTTCTTT TRBJ1-1 - - TRBV4-1
CASSPNFVTGELFF TGTGCCAGCAGCCCGAATTTCGTCACCGGGGAGCTGTTTTTT TRBJ2-2 - - TRBV7-9
CATSAPAGYEQYF TGTGCCACCAGTGCCCCGGCGGGCTACGAGCAGTACTTC TRBJ2-7 - - TRBV24-1
CASSLDSGFYGYTF TGTGCCAGCAGCTTAGATTCAGGCTTCTATGGCTACACCTTC TRBJ1-2 - - TRBV11-2
CASSQRGGFGSGNTIYF TGTGCCAGCAGCCAAAGAGGAGGGTTTGGCTCTGGAAACACCATATATTTT TRBJ1-3 once - TRBV4-2
CASSRGSGSTWYNEQFF TGTGCCAGCAGCCGGGGGAGCGGGAGTACATGGTACAATGAGCAGTTCTTC TRBJ2-1 - TRBD2 TRBV5-8
CASSGGQPPSGNTIYF TGTGCCAGCAGCGGCGGACAGCCTCCTTCTGGAAACACCATATATTTT TRBJ1-3 few - TRBV5-4
CAAGTSGYNEQFF TGTGCCGCCGGGACTAGCGGATACAATGAGCAGTTCTTC TRBJ2-1 - TRBD2 TRBV10-3
CASSSQGEETEAFF TGCGCCAGCAGCTCCCAGGGGGAGGAAACTGAAGCTTTCTTT TRBJ1-1 - TRBD1 TRBV5-1
CASAGENTYNEQFF TGTGCCTCCGCGGGGGAGAACACCTACAATGAGCAGTTCTTC TRBJ2-1 - TRBD2 TRBV30
CASILGGGLAGFYEQYF TGTGCCAGCATACTAGGTGGCGGACTAGCGGGATTCTACGAGCAGTACTTC TRBJ2-7 - TRBD2 TRBV11-2
CASSRTASYEQYF TGTGCCAGCAGCCGTACAGCCTCCTACGAGCAGTACTTC TRBJ2-7 - - TRBV2
CASGTGLYEQYF TGTGCCAGCGGGACAGGGCTATACGAGCAGTACTTC TRBJ2-7 - TRBD1 TRBV12-3/TRBV12-4
CASSQRTSGSSGELFF TGTGCCAGCAGCCAACGGACTAGCGGGAGTTCTGGGGAGCTGTTTTTT TRBJ2-2 once TRBD2 TRBV6-2/TRBV6-3
CASRGSYRLF TGTGCCAGTCGAGGATCCTACAGGCTCTTC TRBJ2-7 - - TRBV19
CASSPTQGDEQFF TGTGCCAGCAGTCCTACTCAGGGGGATGAGCAGTTCTTC TRBJ2-1 - TRBD1 TRBV6-5
CASSLAQGTGSNQPQHF TGTGCCAGCAGCCTCGCCCAGGGGACGGGTAGCAATCAGCCCCAGCATTTT TRBJ1-5 - - TRBV7-9
CASSSFGDGSINEQFF TGTGCCAGCAGTTCCTTTGGAGACGGGAGTATTAATGAGCAGTTCTTC TRBJ2-1 - - TRBV28
CASSQGAGGLYEQYF TGCGCCAGCAGCCAAGGAGCGGGAGGGCTCTACGAGCAGTACTTC TRBJ2-7 - TRBD2 TRBV4-1
CASSKLETPNYGYTF TGTGCCAGCAGCAAATTGGAGACACCGAACTATGGCTACACCTTC TRBJ1-2 - - TRBV21-1
CASSEMAGRTLHF TGTGCCAGCAGTGAAATGGCGGGAAGGACCCTCCACTTT TRBJ1-6 once - TRBV2
CASSPHQGSDEQFF TGTGCCAGCAGCCCCCATCAGGGGAGCGATGAGCAGTTCTTC TRBJ2-1 - - TRBV11-3
CAWTTSYEQYF TGTGCCTGGACCACATCCTACGAGCAGTACTTC TRBJ2-7 - - TRBV30
CASSVGTSGIETQYF TGTGCCAGCAGCGTGGGGACTAGCGGGATTGAGACCCAGTACTTC TRBJ2-5 - TRBD2 TRBV9
CASSRGVETQYF TGCGCCAGCAGTCGGGGAGTAGAGACCCAGTACTTC TRBJ2-5 - - TRBV5-1
CASRAGRADTQYF TGTGCCAGTAGGGCAGGGAGGGCAGATACGCAGTATTTT TRBJ2-3 - TRBD2 TRBV19
CASRALEGEAFF TGTGCCAGCAGAGCACTTGAAGGGGAAGCTTTCTTT TRBJ1-1 - - TRBV28
CASSPWEGYEQYF TGCGCCAGCAGCCCGTGGGAGGGTTACGAGCAGTACTTC TRBJ2-7 - TRBD2 TRBV5-1
CASSQDPWNQPQHF TGCGCCAGCAGCCAAGATCCCTGGAATCAGCCCCAGCATTTT TRBJ1-5 - - TRBV4-1
CASSLAPETQYF TGCGCCAGCAGCTTGGCTCCGGAGACCCAGTACTTC TRBJ2-5 - - TRBV5-1
CASSSKLRSPGHNEKLFF TGTGCCAGCAGTTCAAAACTTCGTAGTCCGGGTCATAATGAAAAACTGTTTTTT TRBJ1-4 - - TRBV27
CASSELGGGGNEKLFF TGTGCCAGCAGTGAGCTAGGGGGCGGGGGTAATGAAAAACTGTTTTTT TRBJ1-4 - TRBD1 TRBV6-1
CASSKSGGPTDTQYF TGTGCCAGCAGCAAGAGCGGAGGACCCACAGATACGCAGTATTTT TRBJ2-3 - - TRBV6-5
CAWTLDRDTEAFF TGTGCCTGGACCCTCGACAGGGACACTGAAGCTTTCTTT TRBJ1-1 - TRBD1 TRBV30
CASSLVRSSYNEQFF TGTGCCAGCAGCTTGGTCCGGAGCTCCTACAATGAGCAGTTCTTC TRBJ2-1 - - TRBV5-8
CAISFTGGGETQYF TGTGCCATCAGCTTTACAGGGGGCGGGGAGACCCAGTACTTC TRBJ2-5 - TRBD1 TRBV10-3
CASSQGASTDTQYF TGTGCCAGCAGTCAGGGGGCTAGTACAGATACGCAGTATTTT TRBJ2-3 - TRBD1 TRBV6-1
CASRESSSTDTQYF TGCGCCAGCAGGGAAAGTTCTAGCACAGATACGCAGTATTTT TRBJ2-3 - - TRBV5-1
CASGPPRQGNIQYF TGTGCCAGCGGTCCCCCGAGACAGGGCAACATTCAGTACTTC TRBJ2-4 - TRBD1 TRBV28
CASSFGENTEAFF TGTGCCAGCAGTTTCGGCGAGAACACTGAAGCTTTCTTT TRBJ1-1 - - TRBV28